The source of this TCR beta chain is a study of T cell changes during pregnancy in multiple sclerosis. CDR1 is LNHDA and CDR2 is SQIVND in the germline V gene (reference sequence). This CDR3 spans 15 amino acids. V was cut by 5 bases and J by 4 bases, with 12 bases left in between. Produced via immunoSEQ multiplex PCR; TCRdb's table is partial and in-frame only. The profile shows 65,000 to 80,000 clones, 85% to 95% of them singletons. The specimen comprised peripheral blood, sampled in the first trimester of pregnancy. This chain links TRBV19 with TRBJ2-6; possible D gene TRBD2, 5 bases. This clonotype was sampled from a female donor with multiple sclerosis, enrolled in a pregnancy study. Written as DNA, the CDR3 is TGTGCCAGTAGTGCCGGGATTCCCGGGGCCAACGTCCTGACTTTC. Protein: CASSAGIPGANVLTF.